This T cell receptor (beta chain) was sequenced during a study of cytomegalovirus exposure and HLA in healthy donors. Regarding the study as a whole: With later analysis, a missense DCLRE1C variant became linked to TCR beta V- and J-gene trimming. Reportedly, diagnosis of cytomegalovirus status by the classifier showed high specificity and sensitivity. What was likely a sequencing artifact was a cluster of highly shared sequence variants.

The PCR had 60 Vbeta and 13 Jbeta primers. Generated by immunoSEQ multiplex PCR, the TCRdb table keeps only in-frame clones and is missing some. The sample records some 160,000 clones, around 77% being singletons. A remark on this clone: Its antigen is still unknown.

Germline CDR1 is MGHRA and CDR2 is YSYEKL. Trimming took off 0 bases at V and 9 bases at J, with 7 bases between the two ends. The CDR3 sequence is 12 residues long. The chain combines TRBV4-1 with TRBJ2-3; maybe TRBD2 (5 bases). The receptor was derived from a woman in her 30s in good health and CMV-seronegative. Sequenced: PBMCs. CDR3 bases: TGCGCCAGCAGCCAAGATACGGGAACGCAGTATTTT. It is translated as CASSQDTGTQYF.